The following is a TCR beta chain sequence with its context. Antigen: not known. Every participant gave one or more pre-ART and two or more post-ART PBMC samples. Survey-level resolution applied to immunoSEQ assay v3.0. TCRdb's copy holds only in-frame clones and misses some; the assay was immunoSEQ multiplex PCR. This table has about 35,000 clones, roughly four fifths appearing once. The source of the sample is a study of long-term antiretroviral therapy in people with HIV. Study-level findings and limits: Controls had broader CDR3 length ranges than HIV repertoires did.

This CDR3 is 13 amino acids long. The ends were cut back, 1 base at V and 4 bases at J, with 8 bases in the middle. Germline V gene sequence: CDR1 SGHRS, CDR2 YFSETQ. The chain is built from TRBV5-1 and TRBJ1-2; unclear D gene. This clonotype was sampled from a man aged 18 to 29 with HIV. The specimen was unsorted PBMCs, collected 1 year after starting antiretroviral therapy. Here the CDR3 DNA reads TGCGCCAGCAGCTTGAAGGGAAGCTATGGCTACACCTTC. It is translated as CASSLKGSYGYTF. Full variable domain (missing parts from reference TRBV5-1 and TRBJ1-2): KAGVTQTPRYLIKTRGQQVTLSCSPISGHRSVSWYQQTPGQGLQFLFEYFSETQRNKGNFPGRFSGRQFSNSRSEMNVSTLELGDSALYLCASSLKGSYGYTFGSGTRLTVV.